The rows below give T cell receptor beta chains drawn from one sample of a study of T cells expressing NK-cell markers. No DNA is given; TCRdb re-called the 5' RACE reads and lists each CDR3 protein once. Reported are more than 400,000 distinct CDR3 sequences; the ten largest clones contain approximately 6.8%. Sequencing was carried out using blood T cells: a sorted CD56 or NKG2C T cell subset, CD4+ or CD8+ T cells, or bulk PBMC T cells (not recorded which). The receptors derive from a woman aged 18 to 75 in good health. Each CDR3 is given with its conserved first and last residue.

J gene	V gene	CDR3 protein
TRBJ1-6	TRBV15	CATSRAGALHF
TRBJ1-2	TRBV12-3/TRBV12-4	CASSSGTELTPNYGYTF
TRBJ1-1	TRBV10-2	CASGIGDTEAFF
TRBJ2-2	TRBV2	CASGILSVTGELFF
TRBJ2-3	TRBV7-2	CASSFGLAGADTQYF
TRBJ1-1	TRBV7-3	CASSLTGGGGGYTEAFF
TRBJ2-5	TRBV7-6	CASSMTTQETQYF
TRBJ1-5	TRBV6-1	CASSRARQGQPQHF
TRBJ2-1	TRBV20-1	CSARGIASGRSLSSYNEQFF
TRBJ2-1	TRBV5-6	CASRGANEQFF
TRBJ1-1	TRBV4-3	CASSQNIRDLIEAFF
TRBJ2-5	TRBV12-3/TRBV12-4	CASSPLGRAETQYF
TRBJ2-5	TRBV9	CASSVGGGARETQYF
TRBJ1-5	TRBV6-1	CASSEGYSNQPQHF
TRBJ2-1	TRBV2	CATGGLGSREQFF
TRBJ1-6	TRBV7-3	CASSLAGINSPLHF
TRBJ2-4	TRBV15	CATSRVYREWVQYF
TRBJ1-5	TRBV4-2	CASSQATYNQPQHF
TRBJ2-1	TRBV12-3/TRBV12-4	CASSQGRNEQFF
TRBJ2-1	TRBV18	CASSPTGPGTAYNEQFF
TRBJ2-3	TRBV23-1	CASSPTARTDTQYF
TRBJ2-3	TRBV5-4	CASSLGLAGVRNTQYF
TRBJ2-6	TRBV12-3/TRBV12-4	CASSLAQGGGANVLTF
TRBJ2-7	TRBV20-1	CSAGKDPSGRGDEQYF
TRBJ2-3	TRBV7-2	CASSYQAADTQYF
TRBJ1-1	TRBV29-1	CSASVNTEAFF
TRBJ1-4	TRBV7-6	CASSSGTTGDEKLFF
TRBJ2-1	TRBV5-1	CASSFPGNNNEQFF
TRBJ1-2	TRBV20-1	CSARDVGRDYGYTF
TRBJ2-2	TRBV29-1	CSVHQGQSGELFF
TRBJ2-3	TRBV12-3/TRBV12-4	CASSLANRGAQYF
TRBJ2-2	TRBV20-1	CSARIGAGELFF